The 26 T cell receptor beta chains below were found in one sample sequenced in a study of blood T cell repertoires in COVID-19. Data came from immunoSEQ multiplex PCR; TCRdb stores just in-frame clones and leaves some out. The table lists 100,000 or so clones, 80% to 90% of them singletons. The sequencing input was peripheral blood. Receptors were obtained from a woman between 70 and 85 years old with acute or convalescent COVID-19.

The chain has TRBV7-3 and TRBJ2-1; 7 bases fit TRBD2. The CDR3 has 15 amino acids. J was trimmed by 3 bases and V by 2 bases; bases with no gene match: 4. Germline values: CDR1 SGHTA, CDR2 FQGTGA. CDR3 in DNA: TGTGCCAGCAGCTTAGAAAGCGGGGTCTACAATGAGCAGTTCTTC. Translating it yields CASSLESGVYNEQFF.

The CDR3 spells CASSLGLAGGPGTGELFF. CDR3 bases: TGTGCCAGCAGCTTGGGACTAGCGGGAGGGCCCGGTACCGGGGAGCTGTTTTTT. The chain couples TRBV7-6 to TRBJ2-2; TRBD2 aligns across 16 bases. Germline V gives CDR1 SGHVS, CDR2 FNYEAQ. The CDR3 spans 18 residues. Trimming took 3 bases from V and 5 from J; bases not matched to a gene: 6. The full variable domain, rest sourced from reference TRBV7-6 and TRBJ2-2, is GAGVSQSPRYKVTKRGQDVALRCDPISGHVSLYWYRQALGQGPEFLTYFNYEAQQDKSGLPNDRFSAERPEGSISTLTIQRTEQRDSAMYRCASSLGLAGGPGTGELFFGEGSRLTVL.

The chain is built from TRBV7-2 and TRBJ2-1, with TRBD2 identical over 8 bases. Trimming removed 0 bases from V and 4 bases from J; junction bases left unmatched: 5. CDR3 length: 16 residues. Germline loops: CDR1 SGHTA, CDR2 FQGNSA. The CDR3 DNA reads TGTGCCAGCAGCTTAGCCGGGACTAGGCTATACAATGAGCAGTTCTTC. Translating gives CASSLAGTRLYNEQFF.

V usage is TRBV18 and J usage is TRBJ2-1; no definite D call. V was clipped by 0 bases and J by 5 bases, with 11 bases between them. Looked up from germline, CDR1 is KGHSH and CDR2 is LQKENI. The CDR3 loop spans 15 amino acids. CDR3 region: CASSPPSKTHNEQFF. Written as DNA, the CDR3 is TGTGCCAGCTCACCACCTAGCAAGACCCACAATGAGCAGTTCTTC.

This clone is a singleton in its sample. This chain uses TRBV12-3 or TRBV12-4 with TRBJ1-4; no firm D call. The length of the CDR3 is 13 residues. Trimming took 2 bases from V and 8 from J, leaving 9 bases between them. The CDR3 region has the DNA TGTGCCAGCAGTTTATTCGGTAGCGAAAAACTGTTTTTT. Translation: CASSLFGSEKLFF.

The chain uses TRBV18 and TRBJ1-3; 8 bases line up with TRBD1. V dropped 2 bases and J dropped 4; count of bases not matched to a gene: 4. CDR3 length: 15 residues. CDR1 and CDR2 from the germline V gene are KGHSH and LQKENI. The CDR3 bases are TGTGCCAGCTCACCAGCGGACAGGGCAGGAAACACCATATATTTT. It is translated as CASSPADRAGNTIYF.

The chain carries TRBV19 and TRBJ2-3, with 10 bases aligning to TRBD2. This CDR3 spans 16 amino acids. Trimming at V came to 5 bases and at J to 6 bases, leaving 11 bases not matched to a gene. From germline, CDR1 is LNHDA and CDR2 SQIVND (reference sequence). CDR3 nucleotides: TGTGCCAGTAGTGACCTTAGCGGGGGGTTTTTTGATACGCAGTATTTT. Translation: CASSDLSGGFFDTQYF.

The J gene is TRBJ1-1, the V gene TRBV27; tentatively, D is TRBD1 (6 bases). CDR3 length: 14 residues. Germline V lookup: CDR1 MNHEY, CDR2 SMNVEV (reference sequence). V was pared by 3 bases and J by 5 bases, with 13 bases between. In DNA form, the CDR3 reads TGTGCCAGCAGTTTCAGGGGCGGTCAAACTGAAGCTTTCTTT. This gives the protein CASSFRGGQTEAFF.

The CDR3 loop reads CASSPPSVSDKFF. DNA of the CDR3: TGTGCCAGCTCACCACCGTCGGTTAGCGACAAGTTCTTC. V is TRBV18 and J is TRBJ2-1; a possible D gene is TRBD2 (5 bases). Germline V lookup: CDR1 KGHSH, CDR2 LQKENI. The CDR3 extends over 13 amino acids. Trimming shortened V by 0 bases and J by 14 bases, and 14 bases separated the two germline ends.

This chain links TRBV7-9 with TRBJ2-1; TRBD1 aligns across 12 bases. The V gene's germline CDR1 is SEHNR and CDR2 FQNEAQ (reference sequence). With V trimmed by 4 bases and J by 6 bases, 7 bases remained unmatched. The CDR3 extends over 16 amino acids. CDR3 loop: CASSSLRDRGRNEQFF. In nucleotides, the CDR3 is TGTGCCAGCAGCTCCCTCCGGGACAGGGGGCGCAATGAGCAGTTCTTC.

V and J are TRBV19 and TRBJ2-7, with 8 bases matching TRBD1. V lost 4 bases and J lost 4; bases outside the gene matches: 9. Per the germline V gene, CDR1 is LNHDA and CDR2 is SQIVND (reference sequence). The length of the CDR3 is 15 residues. The CDR3: CASSTAPGGRYEQYF. The CDR3 DNA is TGTGCCAGTAGTACCGCTCCAGGGGGCAGGTACGAGCAGTACTTC.

The chain links TRBV7-6 to TRBJ2-5, with TRBD1 as a possible D gene (5 bases). Germline V CDR1 and CDR2: SGHVS, FNYEAQ. The CDR3 runs to 14 residues. Trimming took off 3 bases at V and 5 bases at J, with 13 bases between the two ends. The CDR3 is CASSLDQGHETQYF. The CDR3 region has the DNA TGTGCCAGCAGCTTGGATCAGGGTCATGAGACCCAGTACTTC.

The chain employs TRBV24-1 and TRBJ2-1; 7 bases align to TRBD1. V lost 10 bases, J lost 4 bases, and 3 bases stayed unmatched. This CDR3 is 12 amino acids long. Germline V CDR1 and CDR2: KGHDR, SFDVKD. CDR3 region: CATEDRYNEQFF. Written as DNA, the CDR3 is TGTGCCACAGAGGACAGGTACAATGAGCAGTTCTTC.

This chain links TRBV13 with TRBJ2-1; 7 bases are shared with TRBD2. CDR1 PRHDT and CDR2 FYEKMQ come from the germline V gene (reference sequence). This CDR3 contains 12 residues. V was clipped by 5 bases and J by 11 bases; unmatched bases: 6. The CDR3 DNA is TGTGCCAGCAGCCGACCCAGCGGGAAGCAGTTCTTC. Its translation: CASSRPSGKQFF. Filled out from reference TRBV13 and TRBJ2-1, the complete variable domain reads AAGVIQSPRHLIKEKRETATLKCYPIPRHDTVYWYQQGPGQDPQFLISFYEKMQSDKGSIPDRFSAQQFSDYHSELNMSSLELGDSALYFCASSRPSGKQFFGPGTRLTVL.

The V and J genes are TRBV7-9 and TRBJ1-4; the D gene is possibly TRBD1 (6 bases). Germline V lookup: CDR1 SEHNR, CDR2 FQNEAQ (reference sequence). The length of the CDR3 is 16 residues. Trimming removed 5 bases from V and 7 bases from J, with 20 bases in between. The CDR3 DNA sequence: TGTGCCAGCAGCCAACCGACAGGAGGAGGAGGTGAAAAACTGTTTTTT. Translated, it gives CASSQPTGGGGEKLFF.

V is TRBV18 and J is TRBJ1-5, with 7 bases lining up with TRBD1. This CDR3 spans 18 amino acids. CDR1 and CDR2 from the germline V gene are KGHSH and LQKENI. After removal of 3 bases from V and 4 bases from J, the junction contained 15 bases not matched to a gene. Here the CDR3 DNA reads TGTGCCAGCTCACCCACACCAGTTACAGGGGACGGAAATCAGCCCCAGCATTTT. This gives the protein CASSPTPVTGDGNQPQHF.

The chain is built from TRBV27 and TRBJ1-1; perhaps TRBD1 as D (5 bases). The CDR3 spans 13 residues. From germline, CDR1 is MNHEY and CDR2 SMNVEV (reference sequence). V lost 5 bases and J lost 4, with 11 bases in between. CDR3 in amino acids: CASSGDSRTEAFF. Written as DNA, the CDR3 is TGTGCCAGCAGTGGAGACAGCCGCACTGAAGCTTTCTTT.

This chain links TRBV6-1 with TRBJ2-5, with D possibly matching TRBD2 (6 bases). Trimming removed 3 bases from V and 1 base from J, with 15 bases in between. The CDR3 runs 16 residues. Germline CDR1 reads MNHNS; CDR2 reads SASEGT. CDR3 sequence reads: CASSDWRGDVQETQYF. The CDR3, as DNA: TGTGCCAGCAGTGATTGGAGGGGCGACGTCCAAGAGACCCAGTACTTC.

The J gene is TRBJ1-1, the V gene TRBV6-2 or TRBV6-3; no clear D gene. Trimming removed 3 bases from V and 1 base from J, with 6 bases in between. Germline CDR1 and CDR2: MNHEY and SVGEGT. The CDR3 contains 13 residues. The chain's CDR3 is CASSYRQNTEAFF. CDR3 bases: TGTGCCAGCAGTTATCGACAGAACACTGAAGCTTTCTTT.

The chain couples TRBV19 to TRBJ2-3; a possible D gene is TRBD2 (6 bases). Trimming shortened V by 1 base and J by 5 bases, and 13 bases separated the two germline ends. CDR3 length: 15 amino acids. Looked up from germline, CDR1 is LNHDA and CDR2 is SQIVND (reference sequence). CDR3 coding DNA: TGTGCCAGTAGTATAGGAGCGGGTCAAGGAGATACGCAGTATTTT. Translating gives CASSIGAGQGDTQYF.

The chain links TRBV9 to TRBJ1-1; D is perhaps TRBD1 (5 bases). V lost 6 bases to trimming and J lost 8 bases, with 14 bases between them. Germline CDR1 and CDR2: SGDLS and YYNGEE. The CDR3 is 12 amino acids. The CDR3 bases are TGTGCCAGCACCACAAATTCAGGGGAAGCTTTCTTT. Its translation is CASTTNSGEAFF.

J is TRBJ1-6 and V is TRBV24-1; TRBD1 aligns across 8 bases. Germline lookup yields CDR1 KGHDR and CDR2 SFDVKD. V lost 4 bases, J lost 3 bases, and 1 base stayed unmatched. The CDR3 contains 15 residues. The CDR3 reads CATSEDRDYNSPLHF. The CDR3 DNA reads TGTGCCACCAGTGAGGACAGGGACTATAATTCACCCCTCCACTTT.

The gene calls are TRBV28 and TRBJ2-2; D unresolved. CDR3 length: 15 residues. Germline CDR1 is MDHEN and CDR2 is SYDVKM. Trimming pared 5 bases from V and 1 base from J, leaving 11 bases between. The chain's CDR3 is CASSPSGLNTGELFF. DNA for the CDR3: TGTGCCAGCAGTCCCTCAGGCTTGAACACCGGGGAGCTGTTTTTT.

This sequence joins TRBV28 and TRBJ1-5, with D unresolved. The CDR3 runs to 15 residues. CDR1 is MDHEN, CDR2 SYDVKM, per germline. Trimming stripped 5 bases from V and 3 bases from J, with 14 bases between. Here the CDR3 DNA reads TGTGCCAGCAGTACAAATACGGGGTACAATCAGCCCCAGCATTTT. Its protein product is CASSTNTGYNQPQHF.

V usage is TRBV27 and J usage is TRBJ1-6, with TRBD1 matching 7 bases. Trimming at V came to 6 bases and at J to 7 bases, leaving 12 bases not matched to a gene. The CDR3 consists of 16 residues. In germline, CDR1 is MNHEY, CDR2 SMNVEV (reference sequence). The CDR3 sequence: CASRTESGQINSPLHF. In DNA, the CDR3 is TGTGCCAGCAGAACTGAATCGGGACAGATAAATTCACCCCTCCACTTT.

The chain links TRBV19 to TRBJ1-2; D may be TRBD1 (5 bases). The ends were cut back, 6 bases at V and 8 bases at J, with 19 bases in the middle. The CDR3 contains 14 residues. The germline V gene has CDR1 LNHDA and CDR2 SQIVND (reference sequence). The CDR3 loop reads CASRGGTAYGGYTF. The CDR3 DNA sequence: TGTGCCAGTAGGGGAGGGACCGCCTACGGAGGCTACACCTTC.